Below, one T cell receptor (beta chain) is given with its context. Libraries were prepared by immunoSEQ multiplex PCR; TCRdb keeps only in-frame clonotypes and omits some of them. The sample holds hundreds of thousands of clones, around 82% seen once. This sample was included in a study of shared T cell receptors in the human thymus. Trimming took 4 bases from V and 1 from J, leaving 11 bases between them. Germline V gives CDR1 SGHNT, CDR2 YYREEE (reference sequence). CDR3 length equals 14 residues. The same data also went into a second study, on human thymus T cells. From that study: The donors were infants in Finland with congenital heart defects, otherwise immunologically healthy. Resections from corrective heart surgery supplied the thymus tissue. What appeared biased in thymic and blood repertoires was the usage of V and J genes. A high degree of thymic repertoire overlap among unrelated individuals was reported in related research.

The receptor's source is a boy younger than two with a congenital heart defect. Input material: thymocytes. The chain joins TRBV5-4 to TRBJ1-1, with a possible D match to TRBD1 (5 bases). The CDR3 loop is CASSITGKNTEAFF. CDR3 bases: TGTGCCAGCAGCATAACAGGAAAGAACACTGAAGCTTTCTTT.